The 11 T cell receptor beta chains reported below all come from one sample, sequenced in a study of shared clonotypes between healthy human individuals. Assay used: immunoSEQ multiplex PCR; TCRdb lists only in-frame clones, some missing. The sample contains some 500,000 clones, roughly 80% of which appear only once. Sequencing used PBMCs. Every receptor here comes from a woman aged 40 to 50 in good health. Some clones in this sample may be carry-over from other donors' samples.

The chain has TRBV6-1 and TRBJ1-1; D remains ambiguous. Germline CDR1 is MNHNS and CDR2 is SASEGT. The CDR3 contains 11 residues. The V gene lost 7 bases and the J gene lost 1 base, with 4 bases spanning the gap. CDR3 in DNA: TGTGCCAGCAAGCCGAACACTGAAGCTTTCTTT. Translating it yields CASKPNTEAFF.

The DNA of the CDR3 is TGTGCCAGTAGCCACCCCGAGCGTACAGATACGCAGTATTTT. Protein: CASSHPERTDTQYF. The rearrangement uses TRBV19 and TRBJ2-3; D not certain. In germline, CDR1 is LNHDA, CDR2 SQIVND (reference sequence). The CDR3 length is 14 residues. The ends were cut back, 6 bases at V and 3 bases at J, with 13 bases in the middle.

The V call is TRBV10-3, the J call TRBJ1-1; D is unclear. CDR3 size: 12 residues. Germline CDR1 ENHRY, CDR2 SYGVKD. The V gene lost 6 bases and the J gene lost 8 bases, with 13 bases spanning the gap. In DNA, the CDR3 is TGTGCCATCAGCCAGTCTTCAGCAGAAGCTTTCTTT. Translation: CAISQSSAEAFF.

This CDR3 is CASTLGRIYGYTF. The CDR3 DNA reads TGTGCCAGCACCCTGGGGCGGATCTATGGCTACACCTTC. The V gene is TRBV28, the J gene TRBJ1-2, with a possible D match to TRBD1 (5 bases). The CDR3 runs to 13 residues. The V gene's germline CDR1 is MDHEN and CDR2 SYDVKM. With 7 bases removed from V and 4 bases from J, the gap between germline ends came to 13 bases.

As regards this clone: It is likely a read error: a sequence one base away is far more abundant. Other DNA sequences in this specimen translate into the identical CDR3. V usage is TRBV4-2 and J usage is TRBJ2-3; D gene uncertain. The CDR3 covers 15 residues. Trimming took 0 bases from V and 3 from J, leaving 10 bases between them. CDR1 is LGHNA, CDR2 YNFKEQ, per germline. CDR3 nucleotide sequence: TGTGCCAGCAGCCAAGAGAGTACAGCAACAGATACGCAGTATTTT. Protein: CASSQESTATDTQYF.

This clone was recorded once. The J gene is TRBJ1-3, the V gene TRBV7-6, with 7 bases aligning to TRBD1. The CDR3 is 15 amino acids. V trimming: 5 bases; J trimming: 2 bases; junction bases outside the gene matches: 6. Germline V gene lookup returns CDR1 SGHVS and CDR2 FNYEAQ. CDR3 in DNA: TGTGCCAGCAGCCCAGGGACAGCCACTGGAAACACCATATATTTT. Protein: CASSPGTATGNTIYF.

This clone was seen ten or more times. The rearrangement joins TRBV28 to TRBJ2-3, with D maybe TRBD2 (6 bases). V lost 3 bases to trimming and J lost 0 bases, with 13 bases between them. The CDR3 loop spans 16 amino acids. Germline V CDR1 and CDR2: MDHEN, SYDVKM. The CDR3 sequence: CASSFTGRVSTDTQYF. The CDR3 region has the DNA TGTGCCAGCAGTTTTACCGGGAGAGTTAGCACAGATACGCAGTATTTT.

The chain couples TRBV9 to TRBJ2-6, with 14 bases identical to TRBD2. The V and J ends lost 4 bases and 3 bases, in that order; junction bases with no gene match: 6. The length of the CDR3 is 18 residues. CDR1 is SGDLS and CDR2 is YYNGEE in the germline V gene. The CDR3 loop is CASSPPGLAGVGANVLTF. For the CDR3, the DNA is TGTGCCAGCAGCCCCCCGGGACTAGCGGGAGTTGGGGCCAACGTCCTGACTTTC.

Of note for this clone: A much larger clone is a single base away; this may be a read error. The chain carries TRBV16 and TRBJ1-4; D might be TRBD1 (5 bases). Germline V CDR1 and CDR2: KGHSY, FQNENV. This CDR3 is 16 amino acids long. Trimming removed 0 bases from V and 7 bases from J, with 15 bases in between. DNA for the CDR3: TGTGCCAGCAGCCAATCTACCGGGGCCGGGGGTGAAAAACTGTTTTTT. Its translation: CASSQSTGAGGEKLFF.

This clone has a handful of counts. The CDR3 sequence is CASSPKGASMDIQYF. The CDR3 DNA reads TGTGCCAGCAGCCCCAAGGGCGCGAGTATGGACATTCAGTACTTC. This chain links TRBV7-9 with TRBJ2-4; no reliable D call. The CDR3 contains 15 residues. V shed 5 bases and J shed 8 bases, with 19 bases lying between them. CDR1 SEHNR and CDR2 FQNEAQ come from the germline V gene (reference sequence). The full variable domain, its missing parts supplied by reference TRBV7-9 and TRBJ2-4, is DTGVSQNPRHKITKRGQNVTFRCDPISEHNRLYWYRQTLGQGPEFLTYFQNEAQLEKSRLLSDRFSAERPKGSFSTLEIQRTEQGDSAMYLCASSPKGASMDIQYFGAGTRLSVL.

This sequence joins TRBV5-1 and TRBJ2-7; 8 nucleotides match TRBD2. The CDR3 loop spans 15 amino acids. CDR1 and CDR2 (germline): SGHRS, YFSETQ. J gave up 4 bases and V 4 bases, and 10 bases lay outside the gene matches. CDR3 nucleotides: TGCGCCAGCAGCCTTACCGGGACTAGAGTTTACGAGCAGTACTTC. It translates to CASSLTGTRVYEQYF.